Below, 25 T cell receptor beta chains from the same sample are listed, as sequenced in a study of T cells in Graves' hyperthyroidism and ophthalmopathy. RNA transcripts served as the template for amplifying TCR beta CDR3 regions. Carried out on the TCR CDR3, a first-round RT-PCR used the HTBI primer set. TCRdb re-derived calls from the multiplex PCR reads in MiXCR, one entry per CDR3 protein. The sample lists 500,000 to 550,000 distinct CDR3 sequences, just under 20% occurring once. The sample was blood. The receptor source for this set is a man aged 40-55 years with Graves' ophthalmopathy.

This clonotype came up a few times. The DNA of the CDR3 is TGTGCCAGCAGTTACACTAGAGGCGAGACCCAGTACTTC. Its protein is CASSYTRGETQYF. The V gene is TRBV2, the J gene TRBJ2-5; tentative D call: TRBD2 (5 bases). V lost 5 bases, J lost 5 bases, and 12 bases lay in between. CDR3 size: 13 residues. Looked up from germline, CDR1 is SNHLY and CDR2 is FYNNEI.

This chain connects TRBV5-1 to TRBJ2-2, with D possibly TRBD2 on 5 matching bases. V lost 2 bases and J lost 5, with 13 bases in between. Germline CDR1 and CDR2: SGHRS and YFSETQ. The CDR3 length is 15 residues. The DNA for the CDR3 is TGCGCCAGCAGCTTAGCCTCCTCGGGGACCGGGGAGCTGTTTTTT. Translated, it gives CASSLASSGTGELFF. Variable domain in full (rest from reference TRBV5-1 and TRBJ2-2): KAGVTQTPRYLIKTRGQQVTLSCSPISGHRSVSWYQQTPGQGLQFLFEYFSETQRNKGNFPGRFSGRQFSNSRSEMNVSTLELGDSALYLCASSLASSGTGELFFGEGSRLTVL.

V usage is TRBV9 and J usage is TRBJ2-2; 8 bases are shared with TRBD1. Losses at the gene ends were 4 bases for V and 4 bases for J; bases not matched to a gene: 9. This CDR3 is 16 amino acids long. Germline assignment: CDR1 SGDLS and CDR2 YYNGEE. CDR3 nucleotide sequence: TGTGCCAGCAGCCCACAGCAGGGGGCGATCACCGGGGAGCTGTTTTTT. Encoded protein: CASSPQQGAITGELFF.

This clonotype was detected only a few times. CDR3 sequence reads: CSARKGANEKLFF. The CDR3 DNA reads as TGCAGTGCTAGGAAGGGGGCTAATGAAAAACTGTTTTTT. The chain links TRBV20-1 to TRBJ1-4; a possible D gene is TRBD1 (6 bases). The germline V gene has CDR1 DFQATT and CDR2 SNEGSKA (reference sequence). Between the trimmed V and J ends, which lost 3 bases and 3 bases, there was a span of 8 bases. The CDR3 totals 13 residues.

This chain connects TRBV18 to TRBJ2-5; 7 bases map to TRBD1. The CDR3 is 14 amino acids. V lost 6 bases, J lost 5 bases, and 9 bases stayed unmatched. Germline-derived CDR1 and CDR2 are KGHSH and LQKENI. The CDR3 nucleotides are TGTGCCAGCTCGCAAACACAGGGGAAGGAGACCCAGTACTTC. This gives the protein CASSQTQGKETQYF.

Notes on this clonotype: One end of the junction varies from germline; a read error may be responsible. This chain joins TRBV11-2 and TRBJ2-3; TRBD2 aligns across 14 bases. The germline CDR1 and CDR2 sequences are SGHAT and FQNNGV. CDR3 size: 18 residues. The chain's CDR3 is CASSLTGTSGRGTDTQYF. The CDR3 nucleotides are TGCGCCAGCAGCCTCACCGGGACTAGCGGGAGAGGGACAGATACGCAGTATTTT. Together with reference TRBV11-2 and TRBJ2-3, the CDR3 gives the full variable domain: EAGVAQSPRYKIIEKRQSVAFWCNPISGHATLYWYQQILGQGPKLLIQFQNNGVVDDSQLPKDRFSAERLKGVDSTLKIQPAKLEDSAVYLCASSLTGTSGRGTDTQYFGPGTRLTVL.

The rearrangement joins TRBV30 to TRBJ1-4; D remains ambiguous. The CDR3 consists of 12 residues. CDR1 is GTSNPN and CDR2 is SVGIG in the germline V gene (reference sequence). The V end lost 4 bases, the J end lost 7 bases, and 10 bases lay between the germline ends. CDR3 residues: CAWTRSGEKLFF. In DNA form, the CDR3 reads TGTGCCTGGACGAGGAGCGGTGAAAAACTGTTTTTT.

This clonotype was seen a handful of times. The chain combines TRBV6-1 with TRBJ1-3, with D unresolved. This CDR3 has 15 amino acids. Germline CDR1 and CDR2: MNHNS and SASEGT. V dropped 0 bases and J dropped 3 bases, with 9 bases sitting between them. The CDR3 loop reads CASSEASGIGNTIYF. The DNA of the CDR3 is TGTGCCAGCAGTGAAGCCTCGGGAATTGGAAACACCATATATTTT.

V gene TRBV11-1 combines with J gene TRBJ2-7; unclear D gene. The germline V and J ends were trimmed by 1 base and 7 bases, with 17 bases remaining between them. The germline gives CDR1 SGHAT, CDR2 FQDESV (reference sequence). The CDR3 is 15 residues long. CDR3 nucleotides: TGTGCCAGCAGCTTAGTCGGCACCCCCGCAATGGAGCAGTACTTC. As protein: CASSLVGTPAMEQYF. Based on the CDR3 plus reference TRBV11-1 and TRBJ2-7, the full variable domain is EAEVAQSPRYKITEKSQAVAFWCDPISGHATLYWYRQILGQGPELLVQFQDESVVDDSQLPKDRFSAERLKGVDSTLKIQPAELGDSAMYLCASSLVGTPAMEQYFGPGTRLTVT.

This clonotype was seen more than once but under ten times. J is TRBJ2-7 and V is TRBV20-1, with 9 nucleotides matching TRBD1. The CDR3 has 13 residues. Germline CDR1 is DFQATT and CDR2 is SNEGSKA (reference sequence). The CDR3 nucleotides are TGCAGCGCGGACAGGGGAAGCACCTACGAGCAGTACTTC. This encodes CSADRGSTYEQYF.

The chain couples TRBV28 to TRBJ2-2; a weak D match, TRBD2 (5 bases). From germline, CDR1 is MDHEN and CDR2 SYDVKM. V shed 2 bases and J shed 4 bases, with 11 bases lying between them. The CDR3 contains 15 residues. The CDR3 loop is CASSLIRLSTGELFF. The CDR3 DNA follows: TGTGCCAGCAGTTTAATACGACTATCCACCGGGGAGCTGTTTTTT.

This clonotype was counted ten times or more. CDR3 in amino acids: CASNPGQGLNTEAFF. The CDR3 nucleotides are TGTGCCAGCAACCCGGGACAGGGGCTTAACACTGAAGCTTTCTTT. J is TRBJ1-1 and V is TRBV6-1; 10 bases align to TRBD1. Germline V CDR1 and CDR2: MNHNS, SASEGT. V was pared by 7 bases and J by 2 bases, with 7 bases of the junction left unmatched. The CDR3 is 15 amino acids.

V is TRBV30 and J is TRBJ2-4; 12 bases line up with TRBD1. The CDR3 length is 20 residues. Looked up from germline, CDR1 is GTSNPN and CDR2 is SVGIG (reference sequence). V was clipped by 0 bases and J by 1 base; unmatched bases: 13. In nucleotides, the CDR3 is TGTGCCTGGAGTGTATTTTCGGGACAGGGGGCAAGTTGGGCCAAAAACATTCAGTACTTC. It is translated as CAWSVFSGQGASWAKNIQYF.

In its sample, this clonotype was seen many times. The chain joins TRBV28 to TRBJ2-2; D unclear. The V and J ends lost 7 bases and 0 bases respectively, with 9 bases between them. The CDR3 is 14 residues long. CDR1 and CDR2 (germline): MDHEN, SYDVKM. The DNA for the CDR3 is TGTGCCAGCACTAATAACCCGAACACCGGGGAGCTGTTTTTT. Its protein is CASTNNPNTGELFF.

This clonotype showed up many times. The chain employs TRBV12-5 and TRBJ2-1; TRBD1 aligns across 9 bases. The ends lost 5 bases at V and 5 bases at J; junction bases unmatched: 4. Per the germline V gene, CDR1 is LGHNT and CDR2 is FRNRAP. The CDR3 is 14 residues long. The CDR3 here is CASGLGQGNNEQFF. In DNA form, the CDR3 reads TGTGCTAGTGGTCTCGGACAGGGGAACAATGAGCAGTTCTTC.

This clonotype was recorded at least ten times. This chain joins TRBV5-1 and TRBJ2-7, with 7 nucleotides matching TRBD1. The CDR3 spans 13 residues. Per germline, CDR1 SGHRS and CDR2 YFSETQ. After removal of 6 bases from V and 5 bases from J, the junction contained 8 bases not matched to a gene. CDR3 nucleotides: TGCGCCAGCAAGACAGGGTTAGTTAACGAGCAGTACTTC. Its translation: CASKTGLVNEQYF. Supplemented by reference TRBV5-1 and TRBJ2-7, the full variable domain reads KAGVTQTPRYLIKTRGQQVTLSCSPISGHRSVSWYQQTPGQGLQFLFEYFSETQRNKGNFPGRFSGRQFSNSRSEMNVSTLELGDSALYLCASKTGLVNEQYFGPGTRLTVT.

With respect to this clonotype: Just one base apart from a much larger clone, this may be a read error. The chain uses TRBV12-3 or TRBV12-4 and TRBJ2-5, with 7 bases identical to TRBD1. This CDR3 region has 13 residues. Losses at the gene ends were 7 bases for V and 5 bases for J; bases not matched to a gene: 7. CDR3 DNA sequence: TGTGCCAGCACGACAGGGAGTAGGGAGACCCAGTACTTC. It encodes CASTTGSRETQYF.

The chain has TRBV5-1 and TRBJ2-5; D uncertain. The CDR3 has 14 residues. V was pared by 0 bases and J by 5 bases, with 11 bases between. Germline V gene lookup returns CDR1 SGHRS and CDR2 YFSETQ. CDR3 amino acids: CASSLGQRWETQYF. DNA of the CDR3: TGCGCCAGCAGCTTGGGTCAAAGATGGGAGACCCAGTACTTC. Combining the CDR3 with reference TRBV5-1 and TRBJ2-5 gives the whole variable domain KAGVTQTPRYLIKTRGQQVTLSCSPISGHRSVSWYQQTPGQGLQFLFEYFSETQRNKGNFPGRFSGRQFSNSRSEMNVSTLELGDSALYLCASSLGQRWETQYFGPGTRLLVL.

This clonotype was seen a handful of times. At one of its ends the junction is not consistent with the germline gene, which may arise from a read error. The CDR3: CATSRPDRQEAQYF. CDR3 DNA sequence: TGTGCCACCAGCAGACCTGACAGGCAAGAGGCCCAGTACTTC. The chain links TRBV15 to TRBJ2-5; D possibly corresponds to TRBD1 (6 bases). The CDR3 has 14 residues. The germline V gene has CDR1 LNHNV and CDR2 YYDKDF (reference sequence). The full variable domain, completed using reference TRBV15 and TRBJ2-5, is DAMVIQNPRYQVTQFGKPVTLSCSQTLNHNVMYWYQQKSSQAPKLLFHYYDKDFNNEADTPDNFQSRRPNTSFCFLDIRSPGLGDTAMYLCATSRPDRQEAQYFGPGTRLLVL.

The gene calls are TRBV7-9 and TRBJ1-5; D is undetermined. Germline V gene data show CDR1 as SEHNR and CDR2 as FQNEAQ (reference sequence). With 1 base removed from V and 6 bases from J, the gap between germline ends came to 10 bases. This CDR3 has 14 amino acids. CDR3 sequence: CASSLDNSGQPQHF. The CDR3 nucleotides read TGTGCCAGCAGCTTAGATAATTCCGGTCAGCCCCAGCATTTT.

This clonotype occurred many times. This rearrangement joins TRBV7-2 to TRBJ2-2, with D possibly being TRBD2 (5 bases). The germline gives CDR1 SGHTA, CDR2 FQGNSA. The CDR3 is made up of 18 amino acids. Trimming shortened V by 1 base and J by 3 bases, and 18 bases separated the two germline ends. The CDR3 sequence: CASSLVHRGKADTGELFF. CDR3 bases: TGTGCCAGCAGCTTAGTTCACCGAGGGAAGGCAGACACCGGGGAGCTGTTTTTT. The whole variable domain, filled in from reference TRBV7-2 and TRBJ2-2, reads GAGVSQSPSNKVTEKGKDVELRCDPISGHTALYWYRQSLGQGLEFLIYFQGNSAPDKSGLPSDRFSAERTGGSVSTLTIQRTQQEDSAVYLCASSLVHRGKADTGELFFGEGSRLTVL.

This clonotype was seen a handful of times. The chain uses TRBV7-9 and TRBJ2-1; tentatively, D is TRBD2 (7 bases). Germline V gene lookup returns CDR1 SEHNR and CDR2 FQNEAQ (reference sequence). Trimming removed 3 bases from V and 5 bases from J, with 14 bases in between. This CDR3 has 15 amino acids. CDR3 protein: CASSFRGGLNNEQFF. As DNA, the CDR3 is TGTGCCAGCAGCTTTAGGGGGGGCCTTAACAATGAGCAGTTCTTC.

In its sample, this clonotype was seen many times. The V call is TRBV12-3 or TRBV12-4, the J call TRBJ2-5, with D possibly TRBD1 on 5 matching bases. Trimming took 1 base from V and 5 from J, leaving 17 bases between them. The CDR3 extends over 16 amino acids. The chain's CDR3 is CASSLGLAGNEETQYF. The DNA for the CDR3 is TGTGCCAGCAGTTTAGGTTTGGCAGGGAATGAGGAGACCCAGTACTTC.

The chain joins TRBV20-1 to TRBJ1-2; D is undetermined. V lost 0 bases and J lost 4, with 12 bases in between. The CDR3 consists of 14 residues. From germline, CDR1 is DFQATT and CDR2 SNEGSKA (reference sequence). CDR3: CSARDVQMSYGYTF. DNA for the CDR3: TGCAGTGCTAGAGATGTACAGATGTCCTATGGCTACACCTTC.

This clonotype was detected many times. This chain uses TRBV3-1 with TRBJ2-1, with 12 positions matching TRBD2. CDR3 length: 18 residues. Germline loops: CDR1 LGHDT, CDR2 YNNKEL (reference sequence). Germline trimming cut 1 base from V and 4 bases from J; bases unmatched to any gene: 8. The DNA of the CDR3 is TGTGCCAGCAGCCAAGGTCTAGCGGGAGGGAACTTATACAATGAGCAGTTCTTC. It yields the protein CASSQGLAGGNLYNEQFF.